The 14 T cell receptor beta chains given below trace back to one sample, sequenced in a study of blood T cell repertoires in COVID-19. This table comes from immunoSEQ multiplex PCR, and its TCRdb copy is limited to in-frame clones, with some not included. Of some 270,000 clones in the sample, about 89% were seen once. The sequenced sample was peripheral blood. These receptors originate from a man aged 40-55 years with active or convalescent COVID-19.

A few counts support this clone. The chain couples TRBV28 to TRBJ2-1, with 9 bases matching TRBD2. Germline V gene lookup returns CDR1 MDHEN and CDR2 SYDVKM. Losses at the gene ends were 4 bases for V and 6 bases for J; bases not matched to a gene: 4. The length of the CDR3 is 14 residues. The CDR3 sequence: CASSSRGGANEQFF. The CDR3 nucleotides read TGTGCCAGCAGTTCCCGCGGGGGGGCCAATGAGCAGTTCTTC.

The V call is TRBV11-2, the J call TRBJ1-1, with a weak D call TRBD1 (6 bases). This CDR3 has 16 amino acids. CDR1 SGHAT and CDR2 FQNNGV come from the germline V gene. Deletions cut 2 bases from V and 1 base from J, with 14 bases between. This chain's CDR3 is CASSLRFGQKNTEAFF. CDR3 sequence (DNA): TGTGCCAGCAGCTTAAGGTTTGGACAGAAGAACACTGAAGCTTTCTTT.

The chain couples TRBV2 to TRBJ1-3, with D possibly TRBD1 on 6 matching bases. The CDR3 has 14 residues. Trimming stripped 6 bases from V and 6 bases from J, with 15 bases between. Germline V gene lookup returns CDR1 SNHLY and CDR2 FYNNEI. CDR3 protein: CASSDDRKANTIYF. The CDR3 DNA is TGTGCCAGCAGCGACGACAGGAAGGCAAACACCATATATTTT.

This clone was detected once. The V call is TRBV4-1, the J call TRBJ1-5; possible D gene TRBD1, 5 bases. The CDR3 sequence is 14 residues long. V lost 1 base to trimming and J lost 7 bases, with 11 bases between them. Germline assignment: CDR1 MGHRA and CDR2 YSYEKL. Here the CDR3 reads CASSQVMGGQPQHF. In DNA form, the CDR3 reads TGCGCCAGCAGCCAAGTCATGGGGGGACAGCCCCAGCATTTT.

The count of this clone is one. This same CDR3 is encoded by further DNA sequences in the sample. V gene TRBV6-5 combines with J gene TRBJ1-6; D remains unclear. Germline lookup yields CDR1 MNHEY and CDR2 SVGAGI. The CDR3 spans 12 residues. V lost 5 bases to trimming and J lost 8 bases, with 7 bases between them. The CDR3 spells CASSTTYSPLHF. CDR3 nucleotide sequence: TGTGCCAGCAGTACAACGTATTCACCCCTCCACTTT.

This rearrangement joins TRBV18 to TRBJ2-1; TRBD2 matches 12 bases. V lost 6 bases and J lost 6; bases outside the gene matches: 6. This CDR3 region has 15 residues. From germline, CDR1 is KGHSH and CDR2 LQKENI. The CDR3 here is CASSETSGRANEQFF. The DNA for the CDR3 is TGTGCCAGCTCCGAGACTAGCGGGAGAGCCAATGAGCAGTTCTTC.

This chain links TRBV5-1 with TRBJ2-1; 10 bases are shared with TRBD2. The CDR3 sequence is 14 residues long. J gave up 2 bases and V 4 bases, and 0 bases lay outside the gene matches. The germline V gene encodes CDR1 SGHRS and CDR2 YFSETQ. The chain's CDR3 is CASSSGGAYNEQFF. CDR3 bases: TGCGCCAGCAGCAGCGGGGGGGCCTACAATGAGCAGTTCTTC.

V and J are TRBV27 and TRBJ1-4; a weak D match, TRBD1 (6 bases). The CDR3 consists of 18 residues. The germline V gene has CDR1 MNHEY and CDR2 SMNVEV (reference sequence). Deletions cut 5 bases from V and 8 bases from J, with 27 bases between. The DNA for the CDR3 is TGTGCCAGCAGTCACTCCCTCTTCCTTCAGGGGAGGGGAGAAAAACTGTTTTTT. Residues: CASSHSLFLQGRGEKLFF. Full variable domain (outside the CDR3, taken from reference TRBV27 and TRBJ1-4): EAQVTQNPRYLITVTGKKLTVTCSQNMNHEYMSWYRQDPGLGLRQIYYSMNVEVTDKGDVPEGYKVSRKEKRNFPLILESPSPNQTSLYFCASSHSLFLQGRGEKLFFGSGTQLSVL.

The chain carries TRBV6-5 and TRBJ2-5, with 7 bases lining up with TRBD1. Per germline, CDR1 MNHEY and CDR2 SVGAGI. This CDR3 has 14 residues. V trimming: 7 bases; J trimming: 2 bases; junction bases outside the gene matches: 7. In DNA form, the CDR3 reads TGTGCCAGCACCACGGACAGGTTTCAAGAGACCCAGTACTTC. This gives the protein CASTTDRFQETQYF.

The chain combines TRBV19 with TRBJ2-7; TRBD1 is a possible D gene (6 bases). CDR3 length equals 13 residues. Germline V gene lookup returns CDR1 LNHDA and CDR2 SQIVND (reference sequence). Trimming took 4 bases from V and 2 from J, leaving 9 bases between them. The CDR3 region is CASSRGTPYEQYF. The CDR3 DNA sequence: TGTGCCAGTAGTAGGGGGACACCCTACGAGCAGTACTTC.

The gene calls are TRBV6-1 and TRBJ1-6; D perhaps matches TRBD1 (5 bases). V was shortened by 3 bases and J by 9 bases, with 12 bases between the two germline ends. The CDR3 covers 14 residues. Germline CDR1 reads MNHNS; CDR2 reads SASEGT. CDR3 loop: CASSDREGASPLHF. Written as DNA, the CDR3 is TGTGCCAGCAGTGACCGAGAAGGGGCTTCACCCCTCCACTTT.

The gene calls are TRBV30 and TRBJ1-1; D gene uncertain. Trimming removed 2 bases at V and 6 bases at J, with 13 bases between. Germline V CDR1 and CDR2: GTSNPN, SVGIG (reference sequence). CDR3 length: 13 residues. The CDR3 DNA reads TGTGCCTGGAGTACAAGTGTTGTCGCTGAAGCTTTCTTT. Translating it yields CAWSTSVVAEAFF.

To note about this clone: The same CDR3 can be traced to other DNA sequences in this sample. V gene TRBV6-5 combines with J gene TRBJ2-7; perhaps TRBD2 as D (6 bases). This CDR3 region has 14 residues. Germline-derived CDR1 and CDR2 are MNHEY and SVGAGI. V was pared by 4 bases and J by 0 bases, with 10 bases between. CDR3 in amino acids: CASSSGTGSYEQYF. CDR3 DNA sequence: TGTGCCAGCAGTTCCGGGACTGGCTCCTACGAGCAGTACTTC.

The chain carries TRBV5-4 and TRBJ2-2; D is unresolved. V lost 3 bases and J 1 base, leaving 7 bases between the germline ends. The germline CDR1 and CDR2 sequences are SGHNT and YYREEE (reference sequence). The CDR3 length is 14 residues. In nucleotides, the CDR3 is TGTGCCAGCAGCTGGTCGGGGAACACCGGGGAGCTGTTTTTT. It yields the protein CASSWSGNTGELFF.